Presented here are 7 T cell receptor beta chains from one specimen sequenced in a study of blood T cell repertoires in COVID-19. The table came from immunoSEQ multiplex PCR; TCRdb's copy has only in-frame clones and leaves some out. This sample carries some 110,000 clones, over 55% of them seen once, and the ten largest clones take about 0.85%. Sequencing used peripheral blood. Receptors originate from a human donor with acute or convalescent COVID-19. The donor label of this sample is uncertain.

The chain recombines TRBV4-1 with TRBJ2-2; D perhaps matches TRBD1 (5 bases). Between the trimmed V and J ends, which lost 4 bases and 1 base, there was a span of 13 bases. This CDR3 comprises 16 residues. CDR1 and CDR2 (germline): MGHRA, YSYEKL. The CDR3 DNA sequence: TGCGCCAGCAGCCGTACAGGCGCCAGGAACACCGGGGAGCTGTTTTTT. It encodes CASSRTGARNTGELFF.

This clone was detected many times. This chain uses TRBV19 with TRBJ1-3; 7 bases map to TRBD1. CDR1 and CDR2 from the germline V gene are LNHDA and SQIVND (reference sequence). This CDR3 is 16 amino acids long. V was clipped by 5 bases and J by 2 bases; unmatched bases: 9. The CDR3: CASSPLPGTAGNTIYF. CDR3 nucleotides: TGTGCCAGTAGTCCCCTCCCCGGGACAGCTGGAAACACCATATATTTT.

This chain uses TRBV24-1 with TRBJ2-2, with TRBD2 identical over 11 bases. With V trimmed by 7 bases and J by 0 bases, 6 bases remained unmatched. This CDR3 contains 17 residues. The germline gives CDR1 KGHDR, CDR2 SFDVKD. DNA of the CDR3: TGTGCCACCAGGGGAGCTAGCGGGGGGCCGAACACCGGGGAGCTGTTTTTT. This gives the protein CATRGASGGPNTGELFF.

This chain joins TRBV15 and TRBJ2-1, with TRBD2 matching 8 bases. V gave up 1 base and J gave up 7 bases; unmatched junction bases: 0. Germline V CDR1 and CDR2: LNHNV, YYDKDF (reference sequence). The CDR3 spans 13 residues. CDR3 sequence reads: CATSRASGNEQFF. Here the CDR3 DNA reads TGTGCCACCAGCAGAGCTAGCGGGAATGAGCAGTTCTTC.

This clone was seen once. The CDR3 reads CASRSGGWQETYEQYF. The CDR3 bases are TGTGCCAGCAGATCGGGGGGCTGGCAGGAGACTTACGAGCAGTACTTC. This chain connects TRBV2 to TRBJ2-7; D may be TRBD2 (7 bases). The V gene's germline CDR1 is SNHLY and CDR2 FYNNEI. The V gene lost 6 bases and the J gene lost 4 bases, with 22 bases spanning the gap. The CDR3 consists of 16 residues.

The gene calls are TRBV19 and TRBJ2-3; TRBD1 agrees at 8 bases. V lost 6 bases, J lost 5 bases, and 13 bases stayed unmatched. The germline CDR1 and CDR2 sequences are LNHDA and SQIVND (reference sequence). The CDR3 runs to 16 residues. CDR3 protein: CASSLHGQGAVDTQYF. In DNA form, the CDR3 reads TGTGCCAGTAGCCTTCACGGGCAGGGGGCAGTAGATACGCAGTATTTT. The variable domain in full, completed from reference TRBV19 and TRBJ2-3, reads DGGITQSPKYLFRKEGQNVTLSCEQNLNHDAMYWYRQDPGQGLRLIYYSQIVNDFQKGDIAEGYSVSREKKESFPLTVTSAQKNPTAFYLCASSLHGQGAVDTQYFGPGTRLTVL.

At least ten counts were recorded for this clone. The sample holds other DNA sequences that translate to the same CDR3. The chain is built from TRBV5-1 and TRBJ2-7, with D unclear. This CDR3 region has 14 residues. Trimming stripped 0 bases from V and 2 bases from J, with 9 bases between. Germline V gene data show CDR1 as SGHRS and CDR2 as YFSETQ. The CDR3 DNA is TGCGCCAGCAGCTTGGTGGTCAGTCCCTACGAGCAGTACTTC. Residues: CASSLVVSPYEQYF.